The T cell receptor (beta chain) under discussion was sequenced for a study of T cells in Graves' hyperthyroidism and ophthalmopathy. This clonotype was recorded at least ten times. The antigen is not known. CDR1 is MNHEY, CDR2 SVGEGT, per germline. The CDR3 loop spans 15 amino acids. V lost 8 bases and J 2 bases, leaving 16 bases between the germline ends. Regions amplified from RNA transcripts were the TCR beta CDR3 regions. HTBI primers drove first-round RT-PCR of the TCR CDR3. Each CDR3 protein gets one entry after TCRdb re-called the multiplex PCR reads with MiXCR. The table lists about 360,000 distinct CDR3 sequences, roughly 13% of them singletons. Hyperthyroidism was newly diagnosed in patients aged 18 to 65 (duration under 2 months). Those patients with uncontrolled infection, other autoimmune disease, pregnancy or lactation were excluded. The study, taken as a whole, reports: A model of 13 V-J pairs discriminated ophthalmopathy from stable hyperthyroidism.

The genes are TRBV6-2 or TRBV6-3 and TRBJ1-5; D is unresolved. Sequenced sample: blood. The TCR was taken from a woman under 30 with Graves' hyperthyroidism. The CDR3 loop is CASAPSDGGNQPQHF. The CDR3 coding sequence is TGTGCCAGCGCCCCTTCCGACGGGGGCAATCAGCCCCAGCATTTT.